Below, 24 T cell receptor beta chains from the same sample are listed, as sequenced in a study of blood T cell repertoires in COVID-19. Libraries were prepared by immunoSEQ multiplex PCR; TCRdb keeps only in-frame clonotypes and omits some of them. The sample consists of about 410,000 clones, about 90% of them appearing once. Sequenced: PBMCs or T cells enriched from blood (not recorded which). Every receptor here comes from a woman in her twenties or thirties who had recovered from COVID-19.

CDR3 bases: TGTGCCAGCAGCTTGACGAGGGTCCACGAGCAGTACTTC. Its translation is CASSLTRVHEQYF. V usage is TRBV5-5 and J usage is TRBJ2-7, with TRBD2 as a possible D gene (5 bases). Per the germline V gene, CDR1 is SGHKS and CDR2 is YYEKEE (reference sequence). V gave up 1 base and J gave up 5 bases, with 10 bases separating them. The CDR3 extends over 13 amino acids.

The rearrangement links TRBV7-6 to TRBJ1-4, with TRBD1 identical over 8 bases. V lost 3 bases to trimming and J lost 6 bases; unmatched junction nucleotides: 6. This CDR3 region has 15 residues. Looked up from germline, CDR1 is SGHVS and CDR2 is FNYEAQ. The CDR3 coding sequence is TGTGCCAGCAGCTTGGGGAAGGACAGGGATGAAAAACTGTTTTTT. Its translation: CASSLGKDRDEKLFF.

The chain joins TRBV7-9 to TRBJ2-7, with 7 positions matching TRBD2. This CDR3 has 15 amino acids. The junction had 10 bases not matched to a gene; V was cut back by 5 bases and J by 3 bases. The germline V gene encodes CDR1 SEHNR and CDR2 FQNEAQ (reference sequence). CDR3 in DNA: TGTGCCAGCAGCCGCTCTGGGGGGGAGAACTACGAGCAGTACTTC. It is translated as CASSRSGGENYEQYF.

This clone appeared once. This sequence joins TRBV25-1 and TRBJ2-7; D gene ambiguous. Trimming took 5 bases from V and 1 from J, leaving 15 bases between them. The germline CDR1 and CDR2 sequences are MGHDK and SYGVNS. The CDR3 is 15 residues long. The DNA for the CDR3 is TGTGCCAGCAGTAAATCCGGAACAGTTTCCTACGAGCAGTACTTC. Its protein product is CASSKSGTVSYEQYF.

The chain combines TRBV11-2 with TRBJ1-6; D is undetermined. CDR1 is SGHAT and CDR2 is FQNNGV in the germline V gene. There are 15 residues in the CDR3. Trimming stripped 4 bases from V and 10 bases from J, with 17 bases between. The DNA of the CDR3 is TGTGCCAGCAGCTCGCTAGGTTTCTCGGCGTCACCCCTCCACTTT. Amino acid sequence: CASSSLGFSASPLHF.

This chain joins TRBV7-3 and TRBJ2-2; the D is unclear. Germline V gene lookup returns CDR1 SGHTA and CDR2 FQGTGA. Trimming took off 2 bases at V and 8 bases at J, with 6 bases between the two ends. The CDR3 covers 12 residues. CDR3 nucleotide sequence: TGTGCCAGCAGCTTAGGTCGGGGGGAGCTGTTTTTT. Encoded protein: CASSLGRGELFF.

The rearrangement joins TRBV2 to TRBJ2-5; D call uncertain. The CDR3 is made up of 12 amino acids. Germline CDR1 is SNHLY and CDR2 is FYNNEI. The V gene lost 6 bases and the J gene lost 1 base, with 6 bases spanning the gap. The CDR3 reads CASRAFQETQYF. The CDR3 region has the DNA TGTGCCAGCAGAGCCTTCCAAGAGACCCAGTACTTC.

The DNA of the CDR3 is TGTGCCATCAGTGCCCAAACAGGGCCTGGTAATTCACCCCTCCACTTT. Translated, it gives CAISAQTGPGNSPLHF. V is TRBV10-3 and J is TRBJ1-6; D may be TRBD1 (6 bases). The CDR3 contains 16 residues. CDR1 is ENHRY, CDR2 SYGVKD, per germline. With 4 bases removed from V and 6 bases from J, the gap between germline ends came to 16 bases.

The chain joins TRBV5-1 to TRBJ1-6; no definite D call. V lost 0 bases to trimming and J lost 0 bases, with 10 bases between them. The CDR3 spans 17 residues. The germline V gene has CDR1 SGHRS and CDR2 YFSETQ. The CDR3 loop is CASSLVGRHSYNSPLHF. Written as DNA, the CDR3 is TGCGCCAGCAGCTTGGTGGGGAGACACTCCTATAATTCACCCCTCCACTTT. Drawing the rest from reference TRBV5-1 and TRBJ1-6, the complete variable domain is KAGVTQTPRYLIKTRGQQVTLSCSPISGHRSVSWYQQTPGQGLQFLFEYFSETQRNKGNFPGRFSGRQFSNSRSEMNVSTLELGDSALYLCASSLVGRHSYNSPLHFGNGTRLTVT.

CDR3 in DNA: TGTGCCAGCAGTCCATTCGGGACAGGCTTCTACGAGCAGTACTTC. This codes for CASSPFGTGFYEQYF. The genes are TRBV28 and TRBJ2-7; 8 nucleotides align to TRBD1. Germline loops: CDR1 MDHEN, CDR2 SYDVKM. The CDR3 has 15 amino acids. V dropped 5 bases and J dropped 3; count of bases not matched to a gene: 9.

This clone came up a few times. The J gene is TRBJ1-1, the V gene TRBV6-5; weak D call: TRBD1 (6 bases). The germline V and J ends were trimmed by 7 bases and 5 bases, with 11 bases remaining between them. Germline V gene sequence: CDR1 MNHEY, CDR2 SVGAGI. This CDR3 is built from 12 residues. The CDR3 is CASMWQGTEAFF. CDR3 DNA sequence: TGTGCCAGCATGTGGCAGGGGACTGAAGCTTTCTTT.

V gene TRBV7-2 combines with J gene TRBJ2-7; D not certain. Germline CDR1 SGHTA, CDR2 FQGNSA. The CDR3 has 14 residues. V lost 0 bases to trimming and J lost 1 base, with 7 bases between them. The CDR3 sequence: CASSLALTSYEQYF. The CDR3 nucleotides read TGTGCCAGCAGCTTAGCCCTTACTTCCTACGAGCAGTACTTC.

The rearrangement links TRBV2 to TRBJ1-2, with TRBD1 matching over 7 bases. The ends lost 8 bases at V and 4 bases at J; junction bases unmatched: 13. The CDR3 loop spans 15 amino acids. The V gene's germline CDR1 is SNHLY and CDR2 FYNNEI. The DNA for the CDR3 is TGTGCCAGCCCACCCCAGGGGGTTAGGCGCTATGGCTACACCTTC. It yields the protein CASPPQGVRRYGYTF.

The chain couples TRBV19 to TRBJ2-7, with TRBD1 as a possible D gene (5 bases). Trimming pared 1 base from V and 6 bases from J, leaving 7 bases between. CDR1 LNHDA and CDR2 SQIVND come from the germline V gene (reference sequence). The CDR3 consists of 12 residues. The CDR3 sequence: CASSIAQGEQYF. Written as DNA, the CDR3 is TGTGCCAGTAGTATAGCGCAGGGCGAGCAGTACTTC.

The rearrangement links TRBV5-1 to TRBJ1-1; 7 bases fit TRBD1. Germline V CDR1 and CDR2: SGHRS, YFSETQ. V trimming: 2 bases; J trimming: 5 bases; junction bases outside the gene matches: 3. The CDR3 has 13 amino acids. The CDR3 here is CASSFGQATEAFF. Here the CDR3 DNA reads TGCGCCAGCAGCTTTGGACAGGCTACTGAAGCTTTCTTT. Drawing the rest from reference TRBV5-1 and TRBJ1-1, the complete variable domain is KAGVTQTPRYLIKTRGQQVTLSCSPISGHRSVSWYQQTPGQGLQFLFEYFSETQRNKGNFPGRFSGRQFSNSRSEMNVSTLELGDSALYLCASSFGQATEAFFGQGTRLTVV.

This rearrangement joins TRBV27 to TRBJ1-5, with TRBD1 matching 10 bases. V was pared by 5 bases and J by 7 bases, with 8 bases of the junction left unmatched. The CDR3 consists of 15 residues. The V gene's germline CDR1 is MNHEY and CDR2 SMNVEV (reference sequence). CDR3 in amino acids: CASSPGTGVEQPQHF. Written as DNA, the CDR3 is TGTGCCAGCAGTCCCGGGACAGGGGTAGAGCAGCCCCAGCATTTT.

The chain links TRBV7-9 to TRBJ1-4, with D perhaps matching TRBD1 (5 bases). V gave up 1 base and J gave up 8 bases, with 17 bases separating them. The CDR3 extends over 16 amino acids. Germline CDR1 reads SEHNR; CDR2 reads FQNEAQ (reference sequence). The chain's CDR3 is CASSLEDTSLGEKLFF. CDR3 bases: TGTGCCAGCAGCTTAGAGGACACCTCTTTAGGGGAAAAACTGTTTTTT. Based on the CDR3 plus reference TRBV7-9 and TRBJ1-4, the full variable domain is DTGVSQNPRHKITKRGQNVTFRCDPISEHNRLYWYRQTLGQGPEFLTYFQNEAQLEKSRLLSDRFSAERPKGSFSTLEIQRTEQGDSAMYLCASSLEDTSLGEKLFFGSGTQLSVL.

The chain is built from TRBV27 and TRBJ2-3, with TRBD2 matching 7 bases. J was trimmed by 4 bases and V by 3 bases; bases with no gene match: 4. CDR3 size: 14 residues. Germline V lookup: CDR1 MNHEY, CDR2 SMNVEV (reference sequence). The CDR3 protein is CASSFGRGSDTQYF. The CDR3 DNA follows: TGTGCCAGCAGTTTTGGGCGGGGGTCAGATACGCAGTATTTT.

This clone came up a few times. The V and J genes are TRBV20-1 and TRBJ2-2; the D gene is possibly TRBD2 (6 bases). The germline V gene encodes CDR1 DFQATT and CDR2 SNEGSKA (reference sequence). Trimming shortened V by 3 bases and J by 6 bases, and 14 bases separated the two germline ends. The CDR3 runs to 14 residues. The CDR3, as DNA: TGCAGTGCTAGTGGGGGGAGGAGGCCCGGGGAGCTGTTTTTT. This translates into CSASGGRRPGELFF.

This chain links TRBV5-1 with TRBJ2-3; D is possibly TRBD1 (5 bases). CDR1 and CDR2 (germline): SGHRS, YFSETQ. CDR3 length equals 14 residues. Trimming stripped 0 bases from V and 6 bases from J, with 11 bases between. CDR3 DNA: TGCGCCAGCAGCTTGGAGGGGTACGGCGATACGCAGTATTTT. Protein product: CASSLEGYGDTQYF.

This chain connects TRBV7-2 to TRBJ1-1; 8 bases agree with TRBD1. The V segment lost 3 bases and the J segment 9 bases; nucleotides outside the gene matches: 9. Per germline, CDR1 SGHTA and CDR2 FQGNSA. CDR3 length: 14 residues. In nucleotides, the CDR3 is TGTGCCAGCAGCTTCGGGACAGGAGGATTACAAGCTTTCTTT. This translates into CASSFGTGGLQAFF. Full variable domain (rest looked up from reference TRBV7-2 and TRBJ1-1): GAGVSQSPSNKVTEKGKDVELRCDPISGHTALYWYRQSLGQGLEFLIYFQGNSAPDKSGLPSDRFSAERTGGSVSTLTIQRTQQEDSAVYLCASSFGTGGLQAFFGQGTRLTVV.

The CDR3 nucleotides read TGTGCCACCAGCAGAGTATCTCTGGGGGGGGAGACCCAGTACTTC. It yields the protein CATSRVSLGGETQYF. The chain joins TRBV15 to TRBJ2-5, with 7 bases matching TRBD2. The CDR3 extends over 15 amino acids. Germline assignment: CDR1 LNHNV and CDR2 YYDKDF (reference sequence). V lost 1 base and J lost 5; bases outside the gene matches: 7.

The chain carries TRBV19 and TRBJ1-1; a weak D match, TRBD1 (6 bases). V was shortened by 5 bases and J by 9 bases, with 16 bases between the two germline ends. CDR3 length: 13 residues. Germline assignment: CDR1 LNHDA and CDR2 SQIVND (reference sequence). CDR3 nucleotide sequence: TGTGCCAGTAGTGCCCGGGGACACGGAAAAGCTTTCTTT. Its translation: CASSARGHGKAFF.

Remarks on this clone: A read error may produce the germline difference seen at one junction end. The chain recombines TRBV14 with TRBJ2-7, with D possibly TRBD2 on 5 matching bases. This CDR3 spans 12 amino acids. Germline-derived CDR1 and CDR2 are SGHDN and FVKESK. The DNA of the CDR3 is TGTGCCAGCAGCCAAGTACCCGCGGGCCTCAACTTC. Its translation is CASSQVPAGLNF.